Detailed here is one T cell receptor beta chain. Its antigen is unidentified. V gave up 0 bases and J gave up 0 bases, with 10 bases separating them. Per germline, CDR1 SGDLS and CDR2 YYNGEE. CDR3 length: 15 amino acids. Assay: immunoSEQ multiplex PCR; the TCRdb copy retains only in-frame clones and omits some. The profile shows about 480,000 clones, around 88% of them singletons. The data were taken from a study of Ad26.COV2.S vaccination and SARS-CoV-2 variants. Findings and caveats of the study: Those who received the vaccine showed greater spike-specific TCR breadth than those given placebo. Vaccinated and placebo-treated recipients had similar non-spike TCR breadth. Substantial breadth in spike-specific CD8+ and CD4+ T cell responses was reportedly seen after vaccination.

Specified treatment: roughly 20 received Ad26.COV2.S at low or high dose, single or two shots; roughly five received placebo; per-sample allocation not given. Vaccine and placebo recipients were sampled on day 63 after the first injection. An Ad26 vector was used to express Wuhan-strain SARS-CoV-2 spike as the vaccine. The specimen was peripheral blood, collected in a trial of Ad26.COV2.S vaccine versus placebo. The chain carries TRBV9 and TRBJ2-7; D assignment may be TRBD1 or TRBD2 (6 bases each). The TCR originated in a person aged 18 to 65 who received the Ad26.COV2.S COVID-19 vaccine or a placebo. The CDR3 is CASSVGGAGSYEQYF. DNA of the CDR3: TGTGCCAGCAGCGTAGGGGGGGCAGGCTCCTACGAGCAGTACTTC.